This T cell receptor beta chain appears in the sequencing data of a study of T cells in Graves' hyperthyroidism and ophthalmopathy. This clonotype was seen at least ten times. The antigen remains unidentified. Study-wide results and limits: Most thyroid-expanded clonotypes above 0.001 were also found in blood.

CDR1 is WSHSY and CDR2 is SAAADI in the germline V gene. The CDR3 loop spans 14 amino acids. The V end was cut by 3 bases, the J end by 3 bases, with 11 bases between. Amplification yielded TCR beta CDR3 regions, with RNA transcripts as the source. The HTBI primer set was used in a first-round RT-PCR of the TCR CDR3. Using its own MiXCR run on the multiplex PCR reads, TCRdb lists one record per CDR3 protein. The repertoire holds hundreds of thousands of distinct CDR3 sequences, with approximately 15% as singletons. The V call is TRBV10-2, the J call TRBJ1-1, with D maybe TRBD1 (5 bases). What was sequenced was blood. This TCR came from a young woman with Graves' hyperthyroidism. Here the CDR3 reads CASSDRGAYTEAFF. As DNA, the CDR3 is TGCGCCAGCAGTGATCGAGGGGCATACACTGAAGCTTTCTTT.